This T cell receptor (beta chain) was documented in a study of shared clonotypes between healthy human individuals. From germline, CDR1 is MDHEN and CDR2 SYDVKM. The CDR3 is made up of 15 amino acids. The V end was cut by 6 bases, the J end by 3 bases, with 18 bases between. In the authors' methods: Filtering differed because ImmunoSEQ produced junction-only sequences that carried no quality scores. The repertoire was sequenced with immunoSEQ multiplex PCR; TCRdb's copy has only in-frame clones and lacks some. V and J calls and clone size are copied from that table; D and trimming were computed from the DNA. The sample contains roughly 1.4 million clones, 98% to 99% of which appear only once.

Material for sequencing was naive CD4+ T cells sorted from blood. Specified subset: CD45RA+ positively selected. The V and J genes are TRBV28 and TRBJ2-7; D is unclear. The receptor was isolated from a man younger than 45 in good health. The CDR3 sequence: CASSPFPDRHYEQYF. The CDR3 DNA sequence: TGTGCCAGCAGCCCTTTTCCAGATCGGCACTACGAGCAGTACTTC.